The next 8 T cell receptor beta chains were all read from a single sample in a study of STAT5B mutations in CD4+ large granular lymphocyte leukemia. Produced via immunoSEQ multiplex PCR; TCRdb's table is partial and in-frame only. Among under 35,000 clones, 71% were seen once, and the ten largest hold around 0.44%. Sequenced: CD4+ T cells from blood buffy coats. The receptors here all came from a human donor in good health.

The sample holds a few counts of this clone. The rearrangement joins TRBV5-1 to TRBJ1-2; the D gene is possibly TRBD1 (6 bases). This CDR3 comprises 13 residues. In germline, CDR1 is SGHRS, CDR2 YFSETQ. Between the trimmed V and J ends, which lost 0 bases and 8 bases, there was a span of 11 bases. The CDR3 region is CASSLDGGGGYTF. In nucleotides, the CDR3 is TGCGCCAGCAGCTTGGACGGGGGGGGCGGCTACACCTTC.

This sequence joins TRBV25-1 and TRBJ1-4; a possible D gene is TRBD1 (5 bases). The CDR3 runs 15 residues. Germline V gives CDR1 MGHDK, CDR2 SYGVNS. Between the trimmed V and J ends, which lost 2 bases and 0 bases, there was a span of 7 bases. The CDR3 protein is CASSEQGPTNEKLFF. CDR3 sequence (DNA): TGTGCCAGCAGTGAACAGGGCCCAACTAATGAAAAACTGTTTTTT.

The chain links TRBV11-2 to TRBJ1-3; D is unresolved. CDR1 SGHAT and CDR2 FQNNGV come from the germline V gene. The CDR3 is 13 amino acids. V was cut by 3 bases and J by 4 bases, with 7 bases left in between. CDR3 loop: CASSFKIGNTIYF. CDR3 coding DNA: TGTGCCAGCAGCTTCAAGATCGGAAACACCATATATTTT.

This clone has only a few counts. This chain uses TRBV7-9 with TRBJ2-5; 15 nucleotides agree with TRBD2. The CDR3 sequence is 17 residues long. V gave up 5 bases and J gave up 1 base; unmatched junction bases: 5. Per germline, CDR1 SEHNR and CDR2 FQNEAQ (reference sequence). The CDR3 is CASSLGTSGGFQETQYF. CDR3 sequence (DNA): TGTGCCAGCAGCCTAGGGACTAGCGGGGGGTTCCAAGAGACCCAGTACTTC.

This clone was seen once. The rearrangement joins TRBV6-5 to TRBJ2-1; D is uncertain. The V end was cut by 4 bases, the J end by 0 bases, with 13 bases between. Germline-derived CDR1 and CDR2 are MNHEY and SVGAGI. CDR3 length: 16 residues. The CDR3 sequence is CASSSLVRSSYNEQFF. For the CDR3, the DNA is TGTGCCAGCAGTTCCTTGGTCCGGAGCTCCTACAATGAGCAGTTCTTC.

This chain links TRBV2 with TRBJ2-5, with 12 bases that match TRBD2. Germline trimming cut 1 base from V and 4 bases from J; bases unmatched to any gene: 4. CDR1 is SNHLY and CDR2 is FYNNEI in the germline V gene. The CDR3 spans 16 residues. The CDR3 DNA reads TGTGCCAGCAGTGAAGAGCTAGCGGGGGGGCGAGAGACCCAGTACTTC. Protein: CASSEELAGGRETQYF.

The CDR3 here is CASRLRGSESYEQYF. For the CDR3, the DNA is TGTGCCAGCAGACTACGAGGGTCGGAATCCTACGAGCAGTACTTC. The chain links TRBV28 to TRBJ2-7; D perhaps matches TRBD2 (5 bases). Germline V gives CDR1 MDHEN, CDR2 SYDVKM. The CDR3 has 15 residues. The V and J ends lost 6 bases and 1 base respectively, with 16 bases between them.

The chain employs TRBV21-1 and TRBJ1-2. TRBV21-1 counts as a pseudogene. The CDR3 extends over 12 amino acids. The CDR3 nucleotides are TGTGCCAGCAGCCCATGTGGAGGCGGCTACACCTTC. This encodes CASSPCGGGYTF.